These 18 T cell receptor beta chains were sequenced from one sample in a study of cytomegalovirus exposure and HLA in healthy donors. The PCR had 60 Vbeta and 13 Jbeta primers. Sequencing used immunoSEQ multiplex PCR; TCRdb keeps in-frame clones, though not all of them. Of around 160,000 clones listed, approximately 83% are singletons. Material: PBMCs. Receptors were obtained from a man between 18 and 35 years old in good health and CMV-seropositive.

In its sample, this clone was seen a few times. The CDR3 region has the DNA TGTGCCAGCTCCCCCGACTATGGCTACACCTTC. It is translated as CASSPDYGYTF. The V gene is TRBV18, the J gene TRBJ1-2; D ambiguous. CDR3 length: 11 amino acids. V was cut by 6 bases and J by 3 bases, with 5 bases left in between. CDR1 is KGHSH and CDR2 is LQKENI in the germline V gene.

This chain connects TRBV19 to TRBJ1-2; 7 nucleotides align to TRBD1. Germline trimming cut 6 bases from V and 7 bases from J; bases unmatched to any gene: 14. The germline gives CDR1 LNHDA, CDR2 SQIVND (reference sequence). The CDR3 runs 15 residues. CDR3 amino acids: CASRPRDTPGGGYTF. CDR3 in DNA: TGTGCCAGTAGGCCAAGGGACACCCCAGGGGGTGGCTACACCTTC.

The gene calls are TRBV27 and TRBJ2-7; D unclear. V was clipped by 2 bases and J by 2 bases, with 13 bases between them. The CDR3 extends over 15 amino acids. CDR1 is MNHEY, CDR2 SMNVEV, per germline (reference sequence). CDR3 residues: CASSLLLGRTYEQYF. The CDR3 nucleotides read TGTGCCAGCAGTTTACTCTTGGGCAGGACCTACGAGCAGTACTTC.

The rearrangement links TRBV7-2 to TRBJ1-4, with TRBD1 as a possible D gene (5 bases). The CDR3 is 15 residues long. With 5 bases removed from V and 0 bases from J, the gap between germline ends came to 10 bases. CDR1 and CDR2 from the germline V gene are SGHTA and FQGNSA. The CDR3 region is CASSQTGPTNEKLFF. DNA of the CDR3: TGTGCCAGCAGCCAAACAGGTCCAACTAATGAAAAACTGTTTTTT.

This chain connects TRBV29-1 to TRBJ1-3; D uncertain. Looked up from germline, CDR1 is SQVTM and CDR2 is ANQGSEA. Trimming pared 0 bases from V and 0 bases from J, leaving 15 bases between. This CDR3 spans 17 amino acids. CDR3 amino acids: CSVEDPYAARSGNTIYF. The CDR3 DNA reads as TGCAGCGTTGAAGACCCTTACGCAGCGCGCTCTGGAAACACCATATATTTT.

The rearrangement uses TRBV25-1 and TRBJ2-7, with 7 bases lining up with TRBD1. Losses at the gene ends were 6 bases for V and 0 bases for J; bases not matched to a gene: 2. Germline lookup yields CDR1 MGHDK and CDR2 SYGVNS. The CDR3 is 13 residues long. The CDR3 protein is CASRDRFSYEQYF. In nucleotides, the CDR3 is TGTGCCAGCAGGGACAGGTTCTCCTACGAGCAGTACTTC.

V is TRBV14 and J is TRBJ2-5; a possible D gene is TRBD2 (6 bases). Germline assignment: CDR1 SGHDN and CDR2 FVKESK. V was clipped by 1 base and J by 1 base, with 16 bases between them. The CDR3 runs to 17 residues. The CDR3 sequence is CASSQAFRGASQETQYF. The CDR3 DNA is TGTGCCAGCAGCCAAGCCTTCCGCGGGGCCTCCCAAGAGACCCAGTACTTC.

This sequence joins TRBV4-1 and TRBJ1-1, with 8 bases aligning to TRBD1. V gave up 3 bases and J gave up 9 bases; unmatched junction bases: 12. The CDR3 length is 15 residues. Per germline, CDR1 MGHRA and CDR2 YSYEKL. The CDR3 DNA reads TGCGCCAGCAGCCAGCTCTACAGGGGGATAAAAAAAGCTTTCTTT. The encoded protein is CASSQLYRGIKKAFF.

The chain joins TRBV27 to TRBJ2-1, with TRBD2 matching 12 bases. Looked up from germline, CDR1 is MNHEY and CDR2 is SMNVEV (reference sequence). The junction had 12 bases not matched to a gene; V was cut back by 6 bases and J by 9 bases. This CDR3 has 16 residues. DNA for the CDR3: TGTGCCAGCAGGGGTGGGGCTAGCGGGGGGGCTGGTGAGCAGTTCTTC. This encodes CASRGGASGGAGEQFF.

The chain is built from TRBV30 and TRBJ2-6; TRBD1 matches 12 bases. The CDR3 spans 15 residues. The trim removed 2 bases at V and 7 bases at J, leaving 3 bases unmatched. CDR1 GTSNPN and CDR2 SVGIG come from the germline V gene (reference sequence). The CDR3 reads CAWSSGQGAANVLTF. The DNA for the CDR3 is TGTGCCTGGAGTTCGGGACAGGGGGCTGCCAACGTCCTGACTTTC.

The sample holds a few counts of this clone. The chain combines TRBV10-3 with TRBJ1-1; D is unclear. V lost 3 bases and J lost 6, with 17 bases in between. Germline V lookup: CDR1 ENHRY, CDR2 SYGVKD. This CDR3 contains 15 residues. The CDR3 sequence: CAISDWEVENPEAFF. Written as DNA, the CDR3 is TGTGCCATCAGTGATTGGGAGGTTGAAAACCCTGAAGCTTTCTTT.

The V call is TRBV6-1, the J call TRBJ2-5, with D hard to call. The V end lost 11 bases, the J end lost 5 bases, and 18 bases lay between the germline ends. The CDR3 contains 13 residues. CDR1 and CDR2 from the germline V gene are MNHNS and SASEGT. The CDR3 here is CAALWALKETQYF. DNA of the CDR3: TGTGCCGCCCTATGGGCCCTAAAGGAGACCCAGTACTTC.

The V gene is TRBV14, the J gene TRBJ1-1, with 7 positions matching TRBD1. V shed 6 bases and J 4 bases; nucleotides not matched to a gene: 8. The CDR3 contains 14 residues. The germline gives CDR1 SGHDN, CDR2 FVKESK. This CDR3 reads CASSLRQGGTEAFF. As DNA, the CDR3 is TGTGCCAGCAGTCTACGACAGGGAGGCACTGAAGCTTTCTTT. The whole variable domain, filled in from reference TRBV14 and TRBJ1-1, reads EAGVTQFPSHSVIEKGQTVTLRCDPISGHDNLYWYRRVMGKEIKFLLHFVKESKQDESGMPNNRFLAERTGGTYSTLKVQPAELEDSGVYFCASSLRQGGTEAFFGQGTRLTVV.

The gene calls are TRBV18 and TRBJ2-7; D is perhaps TRBD1 (6 bases). This CDR3 region has 16 residues. The germline CDR1 and CDR2 sequences are KGHSH and LQKENI. V lost 2 bases and J lost 1, with 15 bases in between. DNA for the CDR3: TGTGCCAGCTCACCATCGGCAGGGGTGGGGTCCTACGAGCAGTACTTC. This encodes CASSPSAGVGSYEQYF.

The chain employs TRBV29-1 and TRBJ2-1; 7 bases map to TRBD2. The V gene end was trimmed by 0 bases and the J gene end by 7 bases; junction bases not matched to a gene: 3. This CDR3 has 13 amino acids. CDR1 and CDR2 (germline): SQVTM, ANQGSEA. The CDR3 spells CSVEEMGGNEQFF. For the CDR3, the DNA is TGCAGCGTTGAAGAGATGGGGGGGAATGAGCAGTTCTTC.

The rearrangement uses TRBV7-8 and TRBJ2-3; 10 positions match TRBD2. The V gene end was trimmed by 7 bases and the J gene end by 3 bases; junction bases not matched to a gene: 16. This CDR3 has 18 amino acids. Germline CDR1 is SGHVS and CDR2 is FQNEAQ. The CDR3 DNA reads TGTGCCAGCACCTTTCCCCTAGCGGGGGCCCATCATACAGATACGCAGTATTTT. Encoded protein: CASTFPLAGAHHTDTQYF.

This sequence joins TRBV30 and TRBJ1-5, with 7 bases identical to TRBD1. This CDR3 comprises 15 residues. V was pared by 1 base and J by 0 bases, with 3 bases of the junction left unmatched. Per the germline V gene, CDR1 is GTSNPN and CDR2 is SVGIG (reference sequence). The chain's CDR3 is CAWSEGTVSNQPQHF. DNA of the CDR3: TGTGCCTGGAGTGAAGGGACAGTTAGCAATCAGCCCCAGCATTTT.

A few counts support this clone. The chain uses TRBV4-3 and TRBJ2-2, with TRBD2 identical over 8 bases. CDR1 and CDR2 (germline): LGHNA, YSLEER. CDR3 length equals 17 residues. V lost 1 base and J lost 0; bases outside the gene matches: 4. The CDR3 loop reads CASSQAGLASNTGELFF. CDR3 nucleotide sequence: TGCGCCAGCAGCCAAGCCGGACTAGCCTCGAACACCGGGGAGCTGTTTTTT.